Many counts were recorded for the clone carrying this T cell receptor (beta chain). What it binds is unknown. This entry comes from a study of CD8 T cells in ankylosing spondylitis. Whole-study findings and limits: Past studies reported some motif variants in reactive arthritis synovial fluid and blood. Disease-linked clones were CD8+ and relatively rare in peripheral blood. Clones linked to disease were reported to show significant enrichment in matched ankylosing spondylitis synovial fluid.

V gave up 4 bases and J gave up 6 bases, with 19 bases separating them. The CDR3 totals 16 residues. Germline CDR1 and CDR2: SEHNR and FQNEAQ (reference sequence). As the method for making TCR beta libraries, quantitative 5'-RACE with molecular barcodes was used. TCRdb reprocessed the 5' RACE reads via MiXCR and lists one record per CDR3 protein. Among tens of thousands of distinct CDR3 sequences listed, roughly 5.2% were seen once. The sample comprised blood, either unsorted or a sorted T cell fraction (not recorded which). This chain links TRBV7-9 with TRBJ2-1, with TRBD1 as a possible D gene (6 bases). This TCR was sampled from a male donor with ankylosing spondylitis or in good health (not recorded which). For the CDR3, the DNA is TGTGCCAGCAGCTGGACCGGGACACCTAACCCCAATGAGCAGTTCTTC. Amino acids: CASSWTGTPNPNEQFF. Supplemented by reference TRBV7-9 and TRBJ2-1, the full variable domain reads DTGVSQNPRHKITKRGQNVTFRCDPISEHNRLYWYRQTLGQGPEFLTYFQNEAQLEKSRLLSDRFSAERPKGSFSTLEIQRTEQGDSAMYLCASSWTGTPNPNEQFFGPGTRLTVL.